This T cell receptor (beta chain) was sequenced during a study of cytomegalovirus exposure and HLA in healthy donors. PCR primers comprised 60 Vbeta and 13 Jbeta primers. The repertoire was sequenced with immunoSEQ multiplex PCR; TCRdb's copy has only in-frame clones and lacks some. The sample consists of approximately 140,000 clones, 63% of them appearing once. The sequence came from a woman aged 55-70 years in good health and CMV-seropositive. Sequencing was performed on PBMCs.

The CDR3 region is CASSRTSGSQGNEQFF. CDR3 nucleotides: TGTGCCAGCAGCCGGACTAGCGGGAGTCAAGGGAATGAGCAGTTCTTC. The chain uses TRBV2 and TRBJ2-1, with TRBD2 matching over 13 bases. V gave up 6 bases and J gave up 7 bases; unmatched junction bases: 9. The CDR3 spans 16 residues. Germline CDR1 SNHLY, CDR2 FYNNEI.